A single sample is the source of the 12 T cell receptor beta chains below, sequenced in a study of regulatory T cells in long-lasting Graves disease. Building the TCR beta libraries relied on iRepertoire HTBI primers, and CDR3 regions underwent Arm-PCR. TCRdb analysed the multiplex PCR reads with MiXCR anew, one entry per CDR3 protein. The repertoire holds a few hundred thousand distinct CDR3 sequences, with roughly 25% as singletons. Time point specified: persistent/refractory GD, antithyroid drugs over 5 years with positive TRAb. After RNA was extracted from PBMCs, the TCR library was made from it. The sample in question was peripheral blood mononuclear cells (PBMCs), obtained when the disease was refractory, from a patient treated with antithyroid drugs. Every receptor here comes from a woman aged 35 to 49 with Graves disease.

This clonotype was observed a handful of times. J is TRBJ2-7 and V is TRBV28; D is perhaps TRBD2 (5 bases). Trimming left V 2 bases short and J 1 base short, with 18 bases between. The CDR3 loop spans 17 amino acids. The germline gives CDR1 MDHEN, CDR2 SYDVKM. This CDR3 reads CASSLEGWKIRSYEQYF. In DNA form, the CDR3 reads TGTGCCAGCAGTTTAGAGGGTTGGAAAATACGTTCCTACGAGCAGTACTTC.

This clonotype was recorded many times. The J gene is TRBJ1-5, the V gene TRBV12-3 or TRBV12-4, with TRBD1 as a possible D gene (6 bases). The V gene lost 5 bases and the J gene lost 0 bases, with 14 bases spanning the gap. The length of the CDR3 is 16 residues. CDR3 amino acids: CASSIGQPYSNQPQHF. DNA for the CDR3: TGTGCCAGCAGTATCGGACAGCCTTATAGCAATCAGCCCCAGCATTTT.

Many counts were recorded for this clonotype. The chain employs TRBV5-1 and TRBJ2-7; 15 nucleotides agree with TRBD2. Germline-derived CDR1 and CDR2 are SGHRS and YFSETQ. The trim removed 4 bases at V and 4 bases at J, leaving 6 bases unmatched. The CDR3 is 16 amino acids. The CDR3 bases are TGCGCCAGCAGCACCGGTGGACTAGCGGGAGGGTACGAGCAGTACTTC. Its translation is CASSTGGLAGGYEQYF.

The rearrangement joins TRBV3-1 to TRBJ2-2; a possible D gene is TRBD2 (5 bases). V lost 1 base to trimming and J lost 3 bases, with 9 bases between them. The CDR3 consists of 15 residues. The V gene's germline CDR1 is LGHDT and CDR2 YNNKEL (reference sequence). Written as DNA, the CDR3 is TGTGCCAGCAGCCAAGGAGGACTGTACACCGGGGAGCTGTTTTTT. It encodes CASSQGGLYTGELFF. The variable domain in full, with the rest retrieved from reference TRBV3-1 and TRBJ2-2, is DTAVSQTPKYLVTQMGNDKSIKCEQNLGHDTMYWYKQDSKKFLKIMFSYNNKELIINETVPNRFSPKSPDKAHLNLHINSLELGDSAVYFCASSQGGLYTGELFFGEGSRLTVL.

This clonotype came up a few times. This chain uses TRBV7-8 with TRBJ2-7, with 8 nucleotides matching TRBD1. V was clipped by 5 bases and J by 4 bases; unmatched bases: 4. Germline CDR1 is SGHVS and CDR2 is FQNEAQ. The CDR3 is 13 residues long. The DNA of the CDR3 is TGTGCCAGCAGCCGACAGGGGAAGTACGAGCAGTACTTC. Translated: CASSRQGKYEQYF.

On this clonotype itself: A single base separates this from a much larger clone, so it may be a read error. V is TRBV6-1 and J is TRBJ2-7; 7 nucleotides agree with TRBD1. The germline V gene has CDR1 MNHNS and CDR2 SASEGT. V was pared by 10 bases and J by 6 bases, with 12 bases of the junction left unmatched. The CDR3 is made up of 13 amino acids. The CDR3: CATGQASSPEQYF. DNA for the CDR3: TGTGCCACAGGACAGGCTAGTAGTCCCGAGCAGTACTTC.

The rearrangement uses TRBV7-9 and TRBJ1-2; tentatively, D is TRBD1 (6 bases). Trimming left V 0 bases short and J 8 bases short, with 16 bases between. The germline V gene has CDR1 SEHNR and CDR2 FQNEAQ (reference sequence). This CDR3 is 15 amino acids long. Here the CDR3 reads CASSLAWGAQEGYTF. In DNA form, the CDR3 reads TGTGCCAGCAGCTTAGCGTGGGGGGCGCAGGAGGGCTACACCTTC.

In this sample, this clonotype turned up many times. The chain employs TRBV6-1 and TRBJ2-5, with TRBD1 identical over 7 bases. This CDR3 is 12 amino acids long. Germline V gene data show CDR1 as MNHNS and CDR2 as SASEGT. Losses at the gene ends were 7 bases for V and 3 bases for J; bases not matched to a gene: 2. CDR3 sequence: CASTTGEETQYF. CDR3 nucleotide sequence: TGTGCCAGCACTACAGGGGAAGAGACCCAGTACTTC.

This clonotype was observed at least ten times. The rearrangement joins TRBV2 to TRBJ2-7, with TRBD2 matching 9 bases. Germline values: CDR1 SNHLY, CDR2 FYNNEI. The trim removed 6 bases at V and 7 bases at J, leaving 13 bases unmatched. The CDR3 is 15 residues long. This chain's CDR3 is CASREMSGRSEEQYF. CDR3 DNA: TGTGCCAGCAGAGAGATGAGCGGGAGGTCGGAAGAGCAGTACTTC.

This clonotype was counted ten times or more. This rearrangement joins TRBV2 to TRBJ2-1; D gene unclear. CDR3 length equals 12 residues. CDR1 is SNHLY and CDR2 is FYNNEI in the germline V gene. Trimming left V 6 bases short and J 8 bases short, with 11 bases between. Written as DNA, the CDR3 is TGTGCCAGCAGCCTCCCCTGGGATGAGCAGTTCTTC. The encoded protein is CASSLPWDEQFF.

Ten or more counts support this clonotype. V and J are TRBV28 and TRBJ2-5, with TRBD2 as a possible D gene (7 bases). Trimming removed 10 bases from V and 2 bases from J, with 14 bases in between. Germline V gene data show CDR1 as MDHEN and CDR2 as SYDVKM. CDR3 size: 13 residues. CDR3: CATKGGGQETQYF. CDR3 in DNA: TGTGCCACCAAAGGGGGGGGGCAAGAGACCCAGTACTTC.

V gene TRBV6-1 combines with J gene TRBJ2-7; 9 bases agree with TRBD1. This CDR3 region has 15 residues. Germline values: CDR1 MNHNS, CDR2 SASEGT. V dropped 6 bases and J dropped 0; count of bases not matched to a gene: 6. CDR3 region: CASSLTGGFSYEQYF. As DNA, the CDR3 is TGTGCCAGCAGCTTGACAGGGGGTTTCTCCTACGAGCAGTACTTC.